Reported below is one TCR beta chain. The CDR3 totals 13 residues. Germline V lookup: CDR1 SGHTA, CDR2 FQGNSA. The V end lost 5 bases, the J end lost 3 bases, and 8 bases lay between the germline ends. The data are from a study of blood T cell repertoires in COVID-19. The overall study: Sites in the United States, Italy and Spain provided acute and convalescent COVID-19 samples.

Measured with immunoSEQ multiplex PCR; TCRdb has only the in-frame clones, and not every one. This table has 250,000 to 300,000 clones, roughly 80% appearing once. The sequence was obtained from a middle-aged man who had recovered from COVID-19. This chain joins TRBV7-2 and TRBJ1-5; D gene unclear. The sample comprised PBMCs or T cells enriched from blood (not recorded which). The CDR3 region has the DNA TGTGCCAGCAGCCGAGGCAACAATCAGCCCCAGCATTTT. Translated: CASSRGNNQPQHF.